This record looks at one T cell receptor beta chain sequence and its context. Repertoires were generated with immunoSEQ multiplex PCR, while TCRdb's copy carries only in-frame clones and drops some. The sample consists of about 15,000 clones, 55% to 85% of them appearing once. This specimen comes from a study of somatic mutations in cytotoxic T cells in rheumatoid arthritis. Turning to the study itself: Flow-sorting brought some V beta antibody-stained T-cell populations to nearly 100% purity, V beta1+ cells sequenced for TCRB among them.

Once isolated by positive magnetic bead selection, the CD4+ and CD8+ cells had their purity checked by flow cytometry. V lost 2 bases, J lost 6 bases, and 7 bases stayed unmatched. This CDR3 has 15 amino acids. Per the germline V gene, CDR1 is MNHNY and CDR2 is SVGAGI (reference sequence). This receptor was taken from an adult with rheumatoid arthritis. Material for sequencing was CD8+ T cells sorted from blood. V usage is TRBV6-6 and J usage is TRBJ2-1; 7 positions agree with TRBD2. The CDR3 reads CASSYGWGGLNEQFF. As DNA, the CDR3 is TGTGCCAGCAGTTACGGTTGGGGGGGTCTCAATGAGCAGTTCTTC.